The entry that follows covers one T cell receptor beta chain sequence. Treatment noted: some 19 received Ad26.COV2.S at low or high dose, single or two shots; a few received placebo; per-sample allocation not given. Samples were taken on day 63 after the first vaccine or placebo injection. These data are taken from a study of Ad26.COV2.S vaccination and SARS-CoV-2 variants. Measured with immunoSEQ multiplex PCR; TCRdb has only the in-frame clones, and not every one. The sample has some 410,000 clones, about 92% seen once. V lost 3 bases to trimming and J lost 5 bases; unmatched junction nucleotides: 10. Germline V gene lookup returns CDR1 MNHNS and CDR2 SASEGT. The CDR3 runs 16 residues.

This TCR was sampled from a person aged 18 to 59 who received the Ad26.COV2.S COVID-19 vaccine or a placebo. The rearrangement links TRBV6-1 to TRBJ1-2; 9 nucleotides match TRBD1. Sample: peripheral blood, taken in a trial of Ad26.COV2.S vaccine versus placebo. The CDR3 DNA follows: TGTGCCAGCAGTGAGGGTCGGGGACAGGGTTATTATGGCTACACCTTC. Amino acid sequence: CASSEGRGQGYYGYTF.